This TCR beta chain derives from a study of T cells in Graves' hyperthyroidism and ophthalmopathy. Amplification of TCR beta CDR3 regions used RNA as the template. During a first-round RT-PCR of the TCR CDR3, the HTBI primer set was used. MiXCR, run by TCRdb on the multiplex PCR reads, gives a single entry per CDR3 protein. This sample has 410,000 or so distinct CDR3 sequences, with approximately 14% found just once. Fresh peripheral blood, under 13 ml, was the source of the PBMCs. A note on this clonotype: The antigen remains undetermined.

Notes on the study in general: The model forecast ophthalmopathy, anticipating it by a median around 6.4 months before onset.

The germline CDR1 and CDR2 sequences are DFQATT and SNEGSKA (reference sequence). V lost 3 bases to trimming and J lost 5 bases; unmatched junction nucleotides: 4. The CDR3 sequence is 13 residues long. V gene TRBV20-1 combines with J gene TRBJ2-5, with TRBD2 matching over 9 bases. Material: blood. The origin of this receptor is a young man with Graves' ophthalmopathy. This CDR3 is CSASGTSPETQYF. CDR3 sequence (DNA): TGCAGTGCTAGCGGGACTAGCCCCGAGACCCAGTACTTC.